This is a list of T cell receptor beta chains from one sample in a study of cytomegalovirus exposure and HLA in healthy donors. Generated by immunoSEQ multiplex PCR, the TCRdb table keeps only in-frame clones and is missing some. The table shows some 170,000 clones, with roughly 87% occurring only once. Sequenced input: PBMCs. These receptors came from a man aged 50-60 years in good health and CMV-seropositive. The CDR3 runs from the conserved cysteine through the conserved F or W. Each record gives: clone size, D gene, J gene, V gene, CDR3 DNA, CDR3 protein. A D gene is named only where the DNA matches it firmly. Clone size, where shown, is once, few, many, or a class for clones that have expanded.

abundance: once
d_gene: TRBD1
j_gene: TRBJ1-5
v_gene: TRBV6-6
CDR3nt: TGTGCCAGCAGTTACGACCGGGACAGGGGCAATCAGCCCCAGCATTTT
CDR3aa: CASSYDRDRGNQPQHF

abundance: NA
d_gene: NA
j_gene: TRBJ1-6
v_gene: TRBV6-5
CDR3nt: TGTGCCAGCAGTGAGGCGAAAAATTCACCCCTCCACTTT
CDR3aa: CASSEAKNSPLHF

abundance: NA
d_gene: TRBD1
j_gene: TRBJ1-1
v_gene: TRBV9
CDR3nt: TGTGCCAGCAGCGGCGGGGACAGTCTGAACACTGAAGCTTTCTTT
CDR3aa: CASSGGDSLNTEAFF

abundance: few
d_gene: NA
j_gene: TRBJ2-1
v_gene: TRBV6-1
CDR3nt: TGTGCCAGCAGTGGTCGGGGATACTACAATGAGCAGTTCTTC
CDR3aa: CASSGRGYYNEQFF

abundance: once
d_gene: TRBD2
j_gene: TRBJ2-3
v_gene: TRBV4-1
CDR3nt: TGCGCCAGCAGCCAAGAACGGCTAGCGGGGGTGTCAGATACGCAGTATTTT
CDR3aa: CASSQERLAGVSDTQYF

abundance: NA
d_gene: TRBD1
j_gene: TRBJ1-2
v_gene: TRBV28
CDR3nt: TGTGCCAGCAGTCGACAGGGCTCGGGGGTTGGCTACACCTTC
CDR3aa: CASSRQGSGVGYTF

abundance: NA
d_gene: NA
j_gene: TRBJ1-5
v_gene: TRBV5-3
CDR3nt: TGTGCCAGAAGCTTGCGGCTACCAAGCAGGTCAAGGCCCCAGCATTTT
CDR3aa: CARSLRLPSRSRPQHF

abundance: NA
d_gene: NA
j_gene: TRBJ2-3
v_gene: TRBV7-9
CDR3nt: TGTGCCAGCAGCTTAGTTAGGGAGTCAGATACGCAGTATTTT
CDR3aa: CASSLVRESDTQYF

abundance: NA
d_gene: NA
j_gene: TRBJ2-1
v_gene: TRBV4-2
CDR3nt: TGTGCCAGCAGCCAAGATATGGCAGGGGCTAACAATGAGCAGTTCTTC
CDR3aa: CASSQDMAGANNEQFF

abundance: few
d_gene: TRBD1
j_gene: TRBJ2-3
v_gene: TRBV7-9
CDR3nt: TGTGCCAGCAGCGGGGGACAGACAGATACGCAGTATTTT
CDR3aa: CASSGGQTDTQYF

abundance: NA
d_gene: NA
j_gene: TRBJ1-2
v_gene: TRBV19
CDR3nt: TGTGCCAGTAGTACCTGGACGGGAGCTAACTATGGCTACACCTTC
CDR3aa: CASSTWTGANYGYTF

abundance: NA
d_gene: TRBD1
j_gene: TRBJ1-6
v_gene: TRBV7-2
CDR3nt: TGTGCCAGCAGCTTAGTACTACAGGGGGTCAATTCACCCCTCCACTTT
CDR3aa: CASSLVLQGVNSPLHF

abundance: NA
d_gene: NA
j_gene: TRBJ2-3
v_gene: TRBV19
CDR3nt: TGTGCCAGTACCTACGGACAAGGCACAGATACGCAGTATTTT
CDR3aa: CASTYGQGTDTQYF

abundance: NA
d_gene: NA
j_gene: TRBJ2-7
v_gene: TRBV5-6
CDR3nt: TGTGCCAGCAGTTCCCTCTCCTACGAGCAGTACTTC
CDR3aa: CASSSLSYEQYF

abundance: once
d_gene: NA
j_gene: TRBJ1-4
v_gene: TRBV15
CDR3nt: TGTGCCACCAGCAGACAGGGGTTAGCGACTAATGAAAAACTGTTTTTT
CDR3aa: CATSRQGLATNEKLFF

abundance: NA
d_gene: NA
j_gene: TRBJ2-5
v_gene: TRBV18
CDR3nt: TGTGCCAGCTCACCGGGCAGGGAACGAGAGACCCAGTACTTC
CDR3aa: CASSPGRERETQYF

abundance: NA
d_gene: TRBD1
j_gene: TRBJ2-7
v_gene: TRBV13
CDR3nt: TGTGCCAGCAGCCCCCCGGGACAGGGGGCCTACGAGCAGTACTTC
CDR3aa: CASSPPGQGAYEQYF

abundance: NA
d_gene: TRBD1
j_gene: TRBJ1-3
v_gene: TRBV19
CDR3nt: TGTGCCAGTAGCTCACACAGGGGGCTCTCTGGAAACACCATATATTTT
CDR3aa: CASSSHRGLSGNTIYF

abundance: once
d_gene: NA
j_gene: TRBJ2-2
v_gene: TRBV9
CDR3nt: TGTGCCAGCAGCGTAGGAGCGAACACCGGGGAGCTGTTTTTT
CDR3aa: CASSVGANTGELFF

abundance: NA
d_gene: NA
j_gene: TRBJ1-2
v_gene: TRBV6-5
CDR3nt: TGTGCCAGCAGTTACCGCGGGAGTTTGGGCTACACCTTC
CDR3aa: CASSYRGSLGYTF

abundance: few
d_gene: NA
j_gene: TRBJ2-5
v_gene: TRBV28
CDR3nt: TGTGCCAGCAGTTTAAGGGGCCGCCAAGAGACCCAGTACTTC
CDR3aa: CASSLRGRQETQYF

abundance: NA
d_gene: NA
j_gene: TRBJ2-3
v_gene: TRBV7-3
CDR3nt: TGTGCCAGCAGCACGAACCCGGACAGCTCCAAGCAGTATTTT
CDR3aa: CASSTNPDSSKQYF

abundance: NA
d_gene: TRBD1
j_gene: TRBJ1-5
v_gene: TRBV28
CDR3nt: TGTGCCAGCAGCCCGAGTGGGACAGGGGTATACGGCAATCAGCCCCAGCATTTT
CDR3aa: CASSPSGTGVYGNQPQHF

abundance: NA
d_gene: NA
j_gene: TRBJ1-5
v_gene: TRBV10-2
CDR3nt: TGCGCCAGCAGTGAGAGCCCCGGTCAGCCCCAGCATTTT
CDR3aa: CASSESPGQPQHF

abundance: NA
d_gene: TRBD1
j_gene: TRBJ1-4
v_gene: TRBV19
CDR3nt: TGTGCCAGTAGTCCCGGGGACAGGGGAAATGAAAAACTGTTTTTT
CDR3aa: CASSPGDRGNEKLFF

abundance: NA
d_gene: NA
j_gene: TRBJ2-7
v_gene: TRBV2
CDR3nt: TGTGCCAGCAGGAACAGCCCAGCCTACTTC
CDR3aa: CASRNSPAYF

abundance: NA
d_gene: TRBD1
j_gene: TRBJ1-1
v_gene: TRBV6-6
CDR3nt: TGTGCCAGCAGTTACTCGGACCGGGACAGGGCCGTCTCCTTT
CDR3aa: CASSYSDRDRAVSF

abundance: NA
d_gene: TRBD1
j_gene: TRBJ2-1
v_gene: TRBV7-9
CDR3nt: TGTGCCAGCAGCTTAGGAGAGGACAGGGCGTCGAATGAGCAGTTCTTC
CDR3aa: CASSLGEDRASNEQFF

abundance: once
d_gene: TRBD1
j_gene: TRBJ2-3
v_gene: TRBV9
CDR3nt: TGTGCCAGCAGCGTAGATTGGACAGGCGGCCGAACCACAGATACGCAGTATTTT
CDR3aa: CASSVDWTGGRTTDTQYF

abundance: NA
d_gene: TRBD1
j_gene: TRBJ1-2
v_gene: TRBV19
CDR3nt: TGTGCCAGCCGGACACCACAGGGGGACTATGGCTACACCTTC
CDR3aa: CASRTPQGDYGYTF

abundance: NA
d_gene: NA
j_gene: TRBJ1-5
v_gene: TRBV7-8
CDR3nt: TGTGCCAGCAGCCCTCGGCAGGGCAGCTTTCAGCCCCAGCATTTT
CDR3aa: CASSPRQGSFQPQHF

abundance: NA
d_gene: TRBD2
j_gene: TRBJ2-3
v_gene: TRBV6-1
CDR3nt: TGTGCCAGCAGTGATTCACTAGCGGTTAACACAGATACGCAGTATTTT
CDR3aa: CASSDSLAVNTDTQYF

abundance: NA
d_gene: NA
j_gene: TRBJ2-1
v_gene: TRBV28
CDR3nt: TGTGCCAGCAGTTTTCTCCGCGGCAGCTCCTACAATGAGCAGTTCTTC
CDR3aa: CASSFLRGSSYNEQFF

abundance: NA
d_gene: TRBD2
j_gene: TRBJ2-7
v_gene: TRBV5-6
CDR3nt: TGTGCCAGCAGCTCCGGGACTATTGCCGACGAGCAGTACTTC
CDR3aa: CASSSGTIADEQYF

abundance: NA
d_gene: NA
j_gene: TRBJ1-4
v_gene: TRBV25-1
CDR3nt: TGTGCCAGCAGTGATCGACAGCTTAATGAAAAACTGTTTTTT
CDR3aa: CASSDRQLNEKLFF

abundance: NA
d_gene: TRBD2
j_gene: TRBJ2-7
v_gene: TRBV9
CDR3nt: TGTGCCAGCAGCGTTGTAGGACTAGCGTCCGACGAGCAGTACTTC
CDR3aa: CASSVVGLASDEQYF

abundance: NA
d_gene: NA
j_gene: TRBJ2-3
v_gene: TRBV14
CDR3nt: TGTGCCAGCAGCCCTACAGGGACGTACACGCAGTATTTT
CDR3aa: CASSPTGTYTQYF

abundance: NA
d_gene: TRBD2
j_gene: TRBJ2-1
v_gene: TRBV27
CDR3nt: TGTGCCAGCAGTTTAACCGGGACTAGCAGCTACAATGAGCAGTTCTTC
CDR3aa: CASSLTGTSSYNEQFF

abundance: NA
d_gene: TRBD1
j_gene: TRBJ1-1
v_gene: TRBV27
CDR3nt: TGTGCCAGCAGTAAGGACAGGGGTGATGACACTGAAGCTTTCTTT
CDR3aa: CASSKDRGDDTEAFF

abundance: NA
d_gene: TRBD1
j_gene: TRBJ1-1
v_gene: TRBV6-5
CDR3nt: TGTGCCAGCAGTTACACAAAGACAGGGGGCATTACTGAAGCTTTCTTT
CDR3aa: CASSYTKTGGITEAFF

abundance: NA
d_gene: NA
j_gene: TRBJ1-1
v_gene: TRBV27
CDR3nt: TGTGCCACCGCACCCGCGGAGAGGAACACTGAAGCTTTCTTT
CDR3aa: CATAPAERNTEAFF

abundance: NA
d_gene: NA
j_gene: TRBJ1-5
v_gene: TRBV7-9
CDR3nt: TGTGCCAGCAGCTTATTGGGGGAGGACACTCTCGATAGCAATCAGCCCCAGCATTTT
CDR3aa: CASSLLGEDTLDSNQPQHF

abundance: NA
d_gene: NA
j_gene: TRBJ2-3
v_gene: TRBV5-4
CDR3nt: TGTGCCAGCAGCTTCCGACTAGAAAGCACAGATACGCAGTATTTT
CDR3aa: CASSFRLESTDTQYF

abundance: few
d_gene: TRBD2
j_gene: TRBJ2-1
v_gene: TRBV9
CDR3nt: TGTGCCAGCAGCGCGGGGGGTAATGAGCAGTTCTTC
CDR3aa: CASSAGGNEQFF